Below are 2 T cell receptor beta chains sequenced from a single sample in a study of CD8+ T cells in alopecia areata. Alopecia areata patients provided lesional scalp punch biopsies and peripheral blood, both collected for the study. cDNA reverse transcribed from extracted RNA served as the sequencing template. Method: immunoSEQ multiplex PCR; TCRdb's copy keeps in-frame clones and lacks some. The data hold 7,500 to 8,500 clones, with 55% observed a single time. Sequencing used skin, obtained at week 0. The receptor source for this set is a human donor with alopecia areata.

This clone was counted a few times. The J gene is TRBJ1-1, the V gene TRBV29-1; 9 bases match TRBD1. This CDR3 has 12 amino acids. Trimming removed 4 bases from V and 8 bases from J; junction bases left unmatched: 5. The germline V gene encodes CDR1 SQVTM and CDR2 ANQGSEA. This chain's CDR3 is CSVGQGVPEAFF. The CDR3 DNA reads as TGCAGCGTTGGACAGGGGGTTCCCGAAGCTTTCTTT.

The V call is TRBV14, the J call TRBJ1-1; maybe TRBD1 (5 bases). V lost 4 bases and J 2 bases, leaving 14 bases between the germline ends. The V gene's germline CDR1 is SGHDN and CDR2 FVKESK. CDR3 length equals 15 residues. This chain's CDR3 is CASSRQKGFNTEAFF. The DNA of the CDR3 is TGTGCCAGCAGCCGGCAGAAGGGGTTTAACACTGAAGCTTTCTTT.